The present T cell receptor beta chain was sequenced within a study of T cells in Graves' hyperthyroidism and ophthalmopathy. Deletions cut 4 bases from V and 0 bases from J, with 6 bases between. The CDR3 runs 13 residues. Amplified TCR beta CDR3 regions derived from RNA transcripts. RT-PCR in the first round (using the HTBI primer set) targeted the TCR CDR3. A single record per CDR3 protein comes from TCRdb applying MiXCR to the multiplex PCR reads. The sample consists of some 600,000 distinct CDR3 sequences, around 14% of them appearing once. This clonotype was seen many times. At first hyperthyroidism diagnosis, before any ophthalmopathy symptoms, the blood sample was collected.

The TCR was taken from a woman aged 25 to 39 with Graves' hyperthyroidism that later progressed to Graves' ophthalmopathy. The sequencing sample was made of blood. The chain couples TRBV12-3 or TRBV12-4 to TRBJ1-1; the D is unclear. The CDR3 loop is CASSSVVNTEAFF. CDR3 DNA sequence: TGTGCCAGCAGTTCTGTTGTGAACACTGAAGCTTTCTTT.